Listed below are T cell receptor beta chains from one sample, sequenced in a study of shared clonotypes between healthy human individuals. Method: immunoSEQ multiplex PCR; TCRdb's copy keeps in-frame clones and lacks some. This sample carries approximately 480,000 clones, over 75% of them seen once, and the ten largest clones take approximately 13%. Sequencing used PBMCs. The receptor set was obtained from a woman between 35 and 50 years old in good health. Some clones in this sample may be carry-over from other donors' samples. The CDR3 runs from the conserved cysteine through the conserved F or W. A row's size may be missing; if present it is once, few, many or a size class.

>TRBV2|-
CASSRGQGVGETQYF
>TRBV5-1|-
CASSLATGANVLTF
>TRBV28|-
CASSLGTGGGEQFF
>TRBV7-2|-
CASSFGQHNEQFF
>TRBV5-5|-
CASTNPLAGASTDTQYF
>TRBV7-9|once
CASSRRTQEKLFF
>TRBV28|-
CASSPTGVNTEAFF
>TRBV18|-
CASSPADREAFF
>TRBV7-2|-
CASSLEDRVLFF
>TRBV19|-
CASSTGASGKIYEQYF
>TRBV10-1|-
CASSHVNRGAVF